The 18 T cell receptor beta chains below all came from one sample that was sequenced in a study of response to subunit inactivated influenza vaccine. TCRdb re-analysed the RT-PCR reads in MiXCR, keeping a single row per CDR3 protein. The sample includes under 200,000 distinct CDR3 sequences, roughly 12% of them seen just once. These data also featured in a second study, about T cells expressing NK-cell markers. That paper notes: TCR beta libraries carry UMIs added by 5'RACE template switching.

The sample was CD8+ T cells sorted from PBMCs, taken 12 days after vaccination. Receptor source: a man aged 50 to 59 who received an inactivated influenza vaccine.

This clonotype showed up just a few times. The chain combines TRBV28 with TRBJ2-7; 15 nucleotides align to TRBD2. There are 17 residues in the CDR3. Germline V CDR1 and CDR2: MDHEN, SYDVKM. After removal of 6 bases from V and 3 bases from J, the junction contained 9 bases not matched to a gene. The CDR3 DNA is TGTGCCAGCAGGCAGCCGGGACTAGCGGGAGGTTTCTACGAGCAGTACTTC. The encoded protein is CASRQPGLAGGFYEQYF.

This clonotype was seen a handful of times. The V and J genes are TRBV12-3 or TRBV12-4 and TRBJ2-7, with D unclear. The CDR3 is 14 residues long. V lost 7 bases and J 1 base, leaving 14 bases between the germline ends. In nucleotides, the CDR3 is TGTGCCAGCAATCTATTGGACGGTTCCTACGAGCAGTACTTC. This sequence encodes CASNLLDGSYEQYF.

This clonotype was seen a few times. The chain is built from TRBV7-2 and TRBJ2-5; 15 nucleotides line up with TRBD2. CDR3 length: 17 residues. V lost 3 bases and J lost 0; bases outside the gene matches: 2. The germline CDR1 and CDR2 sequences are SGHTA and FQGNSA. CDR3 protein: CASSLGTSGGYQETQYF. Written as DNA, the CDR3 is TGTGCCAGCAGCTTGGGGACTAGCGGGGGGTACCAAGAGACCCAGTACTTC. Full variable domain (remainder filled in from reference TRBV7-2 and TRBJ2-5): GAGVSQSPSNKVTEKGKDVELRCDPISGHTALYWYRQSLGQGLEFLIYFQGNSAPDKSGLPSDRFSAERTGGSVSTLTIQRTQQEDSAVYLCASSLGTSGGYQETQYFGPGTRLLVL.

Ten or more counts support this clonotype. The chain has TRBV9 and TRBJ2-7; 11 positions match TRBD1. This CDR3 region has 14 residues. Trimming removed 0 bases from V and 4 bases from J; junction bases left unmatched: 0. Germline CDR1 SGDLS, CDR2 YYNGEE. CDR3 in DNA: TGTGCCAGCAGCGTAGGGGACAGGGGGTACGAGCAGTACTTC. Residues: CASSVGDRGYEQYF. Using reference TRBV9 and TRBJ2-7 for the parts outside the CDR3, the full variable domain is DSGVTQTPKHLITATGQRVTLRCSPRSGDLSVYWYQQSLDQGLQFLIQYYNGEERAKGNILERFSAQQFPDLHSELNLSSLELGDSALYFCASSVGDRGYEQYFGPGTRLTVT.

J is TRBJ2-3 and V is TRBV7-8; 8 bases align to TRBD2. The CDR3 consists of 16 residues. J was trimmed by 4 bases and V by 3 bases; bases with no gene match: 9. CDR1 is SGHVS and CDR2 is FQNEAQ in the germline V gene. In DNA, the CDR3 is TGTGCCAGCAGCTTGGGACTAGGCTTAGCCCCAGATACGCAGTATTTT. Translation gives CASSLGLGLAPDTQYF.

The chain employs TRBV5-6 and TRBJ2-7; 9 positions match TRBD1. Germline loops: CDR1 SGHDT, CDR2 YYEEEE. V was clipped by 2 bases and J by 2 bases; unmatched bases: 5. CDR3 size: 15 residues. Written as DNA, the CDR3 is TGTGCCAGCAGCTTCGAACAGGGGGCCCCCTACGAGCAGTACTTC. Translating gives CASSFEQGAPYEQYF.

The chain is built from TRBV7-9 and TRBJ2-5; D gene uncertain. The CDR3 has 13 amino acids. Germline loops: CDR1 SEHNR, CDR2 FQNEAQ (reference sequence). The V end lost 2 bases, the J end lost 2 bases, and 6 bases lay between the germline ends. In nucleotides, the CDR3 is TGTGCCAGCAGCTTATCCAGACAAGAGACCCAGTACTTC. This translates into CASSLSRQETQYF.

This chain uses TRBV20-1 with TRBJ2-3, with D possibly matching TRBD2 (6 bases). This CDR3 is 13 amino acids long. Germline CDR1 and CDR2: DFQATT and SNEGSKA (reference sequence). V was pared by 4 bases and J by 3 bases, with 11 bases between. The CDR3 DNA follows: TGCAGTGCTACCGGGACTCAAACAGATACGCAGTATTTT. This encodes CSATGTQTDTQYF.

V gene TRBV7-8 combines with J gene TRBJ2-1; TRBD2 aligns across 10 bases. Germline values: CDR1 SGHVS, CDR2 FQNEAQ. The trim removed 1 base at V and 2 bases at J, leaving 2 bases unmatched. This CDR3 has 16 residues. CDR3 DNA: TGTGCCAGCAGCTTAGGGGGGACTAGCGCCTACAATGAGCAGTTCTTC. It yields the protein CASSLGGTSAYNEQFF.

This clonotype was recorded a few times. This CDR3 is CASSFSQGTGQPQHF. CDR3 nucleotide sequence: TGTGCCAGCAGTTTTTCGCAGGGGACAGGTCAGCCCCAGCATTTT. This rearrangement joins TRBV12-3 or TRBV12-4 to TRBJ1-5; 8 nucleotides align to TRBD1. This CDR3 is built from 15 residues. The J segment lost 6 bases and the V segment lost 3 bases, leaving 7 bases of the junction unmatched.

This clonotype has a count of ten or more. The chain joins TRBV12-3 or TRBV12-4 to TRBJ1-6; 8 bases agree with TRBD1. This CDR3 is 15 amino acids long. V shed 6 bases and J 10 bases; nucleotides not matched to a gene: 11. This CDR3 reads CASSWTGLKGSPLHF. CDR3 DNA: TGTGCCAGCAGCTGGACAGGGCTGAAAGGGTCACCCCTCCACTTT.

This chain connects TRBV4-1 to TRBJ2-2; D could derive from TRBD1 or TRBD2 (5 bases each). The CDR3 consists of 15 residues. The germline V gene has CDR1 MGHRA and CDR2 YSYEKL. V lost 4 bases, J lost 5 bases, and 14 bases lay in between. In DNA, the CDR3 is TGCGCCAGCAGCCTTCCAGGGAGAGGTACCGGGGAGCTGTTTTTT. This encodes CASSLPGRGTGELFF.

The sample holds many counts of this clonotype. The chain carries TRBV6-2 or TRBV6-3 and TRBJ2-6; D is uncertain. Germline values: CDR1 MNHEY, CDR2 SVGEGT. The CDR3 spans 17 residues. Trimming cost V 6 bases and J 3 bases, with 18 bases left between them. Here the CDR3 reads CASRESEWRLGANVLTF. The CDR3 bases are TGTGCCAGCAGGGAGTCCGAGTGGCGACTTGGGGCCAACGTCCTGACTTTC.

The chain recombines TRBV20-1 with TRBJ2-3, with TRBD2 identical over 12 bases. Germline lookup yields CDR1 DFQATT and CDR2 SNEGSKA (reference sequence). The CDR3 runs 19 residues. V gave up 6 bases and J gave up 6 bases; unmatched junction bases: 22. CDR3 region: CSATTSGRPRPPSWDTQYF. The CDR3 DNA is TGCAGTGCCACCACTAGCGGGAGGCCTCGTCCCCCTTCATGGGATACGCAGTATTTT.

The V and J genes are TRBV5-1 and TRBJ2-5; maybe TRBD1 (6 bases). The CDR3 runs to 13 residues. Germline CDR1 is SGHRS and CDR2 is YFSETQ. V gave up 2 bases and J gave up 7 bases, with 12 bases separating them. The CDR3 region has the DNA TGCGCCAGCAGCTTCTTGGGGGCTGGGACCCAGTACTTC. It specifies CASSFLGAGTQYF.

This clonotype was seen a few times. J is TRBJ2-7 and V is TRBV2; 9 bases are a match to TRBD1. Trimming cost V 6 bases and J 5 bases; bases outside gene matches: 11. Germline CDR1 SNHLY, CDR2 FYNNEI. The CDR3 totals 15 residues. CDR3 coding DNA: TGTGCCAGCAGCCCCGCCGGGACAGGGAGGGACGAGCAGTACTTC. The encoded protein is CASSPAGTGRDEQYF.

Points on this clonotype: A much larger clone is a single base away; this may be a read error. This chain joins TRBV10-3 and TRBJ2-1; TRBD1 matches at 8 bases. CDR1 and CDR2 from the germline V gene are ENHRY and SYGVKD. This CDR3 is 12 amino acids long. The CDR3 sequence is CAIRTGDNEQLF. DNA of the CDR3: TGTGCCATCAGGACAGGGGACAATGAGCAGCTCTTC.

The chain has TRBV27 and TRBJ1-1; TRBD1 might be the D (5 bases). The ends were cut back, 2 bases at V and 6 bases at J, with 13 bases in the middle. The V gene's germline CDR1 is MNHEY and CDR2 SMNVEV (reference sequence). The CDR3 is made up of 14 amino acids. The DNA of the CDR3 is TGTGCCAGCAGTTTAGTCGGGGGTGCGGCTGAAGCTTTCTTT. Translated, it gives CASSLVGGAAEAFF.